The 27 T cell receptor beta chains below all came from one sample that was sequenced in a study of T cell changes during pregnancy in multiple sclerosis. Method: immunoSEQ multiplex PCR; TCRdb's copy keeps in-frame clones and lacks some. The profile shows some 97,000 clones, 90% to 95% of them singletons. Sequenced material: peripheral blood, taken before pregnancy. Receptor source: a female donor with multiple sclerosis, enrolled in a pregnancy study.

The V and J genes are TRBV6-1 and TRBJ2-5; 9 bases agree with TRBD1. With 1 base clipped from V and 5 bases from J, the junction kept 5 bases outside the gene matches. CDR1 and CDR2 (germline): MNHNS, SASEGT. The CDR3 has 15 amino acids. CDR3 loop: CASSEDGQGYETQYF. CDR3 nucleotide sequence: TGTGCCAGCAGTGAAGATGGACAGGGGTACGAGACCCAGTACTTC.

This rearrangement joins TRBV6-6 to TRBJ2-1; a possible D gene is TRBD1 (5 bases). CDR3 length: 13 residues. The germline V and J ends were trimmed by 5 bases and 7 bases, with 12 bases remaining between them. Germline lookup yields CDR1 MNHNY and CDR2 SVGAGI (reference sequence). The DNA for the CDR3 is TGTGCCAGCAGTAAACAGGATGCAAATGAGCAGTTCTTC. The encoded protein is CASSKQDANEQFF.

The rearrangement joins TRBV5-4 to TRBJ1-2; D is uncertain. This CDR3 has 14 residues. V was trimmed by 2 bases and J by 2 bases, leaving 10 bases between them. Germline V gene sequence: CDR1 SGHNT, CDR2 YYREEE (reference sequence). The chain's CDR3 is CASSLLPENYGYTF. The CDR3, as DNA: TGTGCCAGCAGCTTATTACCGGAGAACTATGGCTACACCTTC.

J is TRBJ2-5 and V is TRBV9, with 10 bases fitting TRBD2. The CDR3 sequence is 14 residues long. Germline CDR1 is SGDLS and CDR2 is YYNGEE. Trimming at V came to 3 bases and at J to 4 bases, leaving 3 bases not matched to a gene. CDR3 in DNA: TGTGCCAGCAGCGATGGGACTAGCGTAGAGACCCAGTACTTC. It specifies CASSDGTSVETQYF.

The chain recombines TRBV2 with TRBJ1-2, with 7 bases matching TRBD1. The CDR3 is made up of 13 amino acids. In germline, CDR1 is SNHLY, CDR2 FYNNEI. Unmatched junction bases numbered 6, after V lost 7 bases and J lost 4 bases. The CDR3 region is CASTDRETYGYTF. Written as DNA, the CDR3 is TGTGCCAGCACAGACAGGGAGACCTATGGCTACACCTTC.

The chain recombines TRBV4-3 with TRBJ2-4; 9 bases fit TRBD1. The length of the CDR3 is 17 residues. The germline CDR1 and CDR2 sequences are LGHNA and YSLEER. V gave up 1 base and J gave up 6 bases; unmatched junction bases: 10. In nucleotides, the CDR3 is TGCGCCAGCAGCCAAGTAGGGGTGGGACAGGGAGCAAACATTCAGTACTTC. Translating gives CASSQVGVGQGANIQYF.

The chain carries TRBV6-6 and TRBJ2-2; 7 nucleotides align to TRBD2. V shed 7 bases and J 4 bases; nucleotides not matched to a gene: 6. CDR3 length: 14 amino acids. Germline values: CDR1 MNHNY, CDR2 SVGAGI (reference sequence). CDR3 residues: CASNQAGFTGELFF. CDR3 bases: TGTGCCAGCAATCAAGCGGGATTCACCGGGGAGCTGTTTTTT.

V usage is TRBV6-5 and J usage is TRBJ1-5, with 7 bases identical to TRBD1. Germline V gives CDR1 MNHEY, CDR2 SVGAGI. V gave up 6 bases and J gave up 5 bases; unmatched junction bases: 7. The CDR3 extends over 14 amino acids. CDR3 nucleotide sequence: TGTGCCAGCAGCTTTAGACAGGGACATCAGCCCCAGCATTTT. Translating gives CASSFRQGHQPQHF.

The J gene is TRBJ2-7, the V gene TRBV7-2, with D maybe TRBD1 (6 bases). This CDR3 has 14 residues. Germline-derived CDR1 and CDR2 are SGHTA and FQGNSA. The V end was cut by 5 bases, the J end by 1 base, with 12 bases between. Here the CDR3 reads CASSQGPLSYEQYF. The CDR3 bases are TGTGCCAGCAGCCAGGGGCCACTGTCCTACGAGCAGTACTTC.

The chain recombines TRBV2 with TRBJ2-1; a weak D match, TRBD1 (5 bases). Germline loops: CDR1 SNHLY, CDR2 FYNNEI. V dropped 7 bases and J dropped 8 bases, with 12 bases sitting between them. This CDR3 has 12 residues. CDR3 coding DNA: TGTGCCAGCAAAGGGGTAATGGATGAGCAGTTCTTC. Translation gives CASKGVMDEQFF.

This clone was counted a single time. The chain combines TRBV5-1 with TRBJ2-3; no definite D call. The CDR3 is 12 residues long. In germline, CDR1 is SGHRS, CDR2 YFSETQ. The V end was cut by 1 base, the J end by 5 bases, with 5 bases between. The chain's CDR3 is CASSLQEDTQYF. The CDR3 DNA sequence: TGCGCCAGCAGCTTGCAGGAAGATACGCAGTATTTT.

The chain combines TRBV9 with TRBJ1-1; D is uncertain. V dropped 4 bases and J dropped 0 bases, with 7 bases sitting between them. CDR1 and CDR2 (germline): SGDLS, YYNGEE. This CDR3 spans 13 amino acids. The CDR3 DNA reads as TGTGCCAGCAGCAACAGTCTGAACACTGAAGCTTTCTTT. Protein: CASSNSLNTEAFF. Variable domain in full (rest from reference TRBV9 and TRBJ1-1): DSGVTQTPKHLITATGQRVTLRCSPRSGDLSVYWYQQSLDQGLQFLIQYYNGEERAKGNILERFSAQQFPDLHSELNLSSLELGDSALYFCASSNSLNTEAFFGQGTRLTVV.

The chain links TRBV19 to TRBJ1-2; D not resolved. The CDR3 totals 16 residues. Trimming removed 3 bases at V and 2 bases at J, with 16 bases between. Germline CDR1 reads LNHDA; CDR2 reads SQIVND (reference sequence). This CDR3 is CASSIDQKRGNYGYTF. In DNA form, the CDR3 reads TGTGCCAGTAGTATTGATCAGAAGCGGGGAAACTATGGCTACACCTTC.

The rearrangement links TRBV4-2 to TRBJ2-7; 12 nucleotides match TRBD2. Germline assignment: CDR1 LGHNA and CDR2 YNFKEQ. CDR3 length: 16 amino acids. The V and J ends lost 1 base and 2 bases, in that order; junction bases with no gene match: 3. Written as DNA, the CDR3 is TGTGCCAGCAGCCAAGGACTAGCGGGAGTAACCTACGAGCAGTACTTC. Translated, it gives CASSQGLAGVTYEQYF.

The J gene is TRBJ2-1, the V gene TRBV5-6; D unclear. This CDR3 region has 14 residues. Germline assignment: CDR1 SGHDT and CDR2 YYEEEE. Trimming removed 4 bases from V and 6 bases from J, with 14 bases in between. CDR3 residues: CASSRLLRGNEQFF. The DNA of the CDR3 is TGTGCCAGCAGCCGTCTCCTCCGAGGCAATGAGCAGTTCTTC.

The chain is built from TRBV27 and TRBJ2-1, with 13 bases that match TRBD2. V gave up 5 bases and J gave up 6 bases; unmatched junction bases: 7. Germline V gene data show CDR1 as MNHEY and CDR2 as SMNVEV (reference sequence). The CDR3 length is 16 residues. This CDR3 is CASSTGTSGILNEQFF. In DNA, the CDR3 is TGTGCCAGCAGTACCGGGACTAGCGGGATACTCAATGAGCAGTTCTTC.

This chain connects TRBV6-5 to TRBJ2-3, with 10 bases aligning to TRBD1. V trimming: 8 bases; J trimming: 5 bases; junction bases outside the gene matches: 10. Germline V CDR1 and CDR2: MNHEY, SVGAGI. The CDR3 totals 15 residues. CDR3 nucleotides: TGTGCCAGCGGCTTCCGGGACAGGGGTAAAGATACGCAGTATTTT. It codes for CASGFRDRGKDTQYF.

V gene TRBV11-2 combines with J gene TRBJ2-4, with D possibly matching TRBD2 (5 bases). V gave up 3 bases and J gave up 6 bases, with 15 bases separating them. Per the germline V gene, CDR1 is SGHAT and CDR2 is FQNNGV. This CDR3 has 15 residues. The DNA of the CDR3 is TGTGCCAGCAGCTTCACCCGGGGAACGGGAAACATTCAGTACTTC. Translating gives CASSFTRGTGNIQYF.

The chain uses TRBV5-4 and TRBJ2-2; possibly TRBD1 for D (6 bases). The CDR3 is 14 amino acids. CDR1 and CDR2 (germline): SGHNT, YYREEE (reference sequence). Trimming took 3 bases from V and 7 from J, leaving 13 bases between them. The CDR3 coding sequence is TGTGCCAGCAGCTCCAATCTAGGGGGCGGGGAGCTGTTTTTT. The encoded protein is CASSSNLGGGELFF.

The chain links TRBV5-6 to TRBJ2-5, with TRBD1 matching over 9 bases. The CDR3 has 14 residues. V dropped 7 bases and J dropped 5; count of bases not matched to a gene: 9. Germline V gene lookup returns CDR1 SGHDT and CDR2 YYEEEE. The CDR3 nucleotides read TGTGCCAGCCGCGGACAGGGGATGATTGAGACCCAGTACTTC. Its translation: CASRGQGMIETQYF. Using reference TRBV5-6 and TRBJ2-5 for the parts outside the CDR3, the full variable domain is DAGVTQSPTHLIKTRGQQVTLRCSPKSGHDTVSWYQQALGQGPQFIFQYYEEEERQRGNFPDRFSGHQFPNYSSELNVNALLLGDSALYLCASRGQGMIETQYFGPGTRLLVL.

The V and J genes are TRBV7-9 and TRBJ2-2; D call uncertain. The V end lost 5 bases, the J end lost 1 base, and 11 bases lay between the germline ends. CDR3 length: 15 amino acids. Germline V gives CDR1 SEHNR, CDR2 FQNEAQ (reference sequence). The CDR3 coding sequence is TGTGCCAGCAGCCTAATATCCTTGAACACCGGGGAGCTGTTTTTT. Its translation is CASSLISLNTGELFF.

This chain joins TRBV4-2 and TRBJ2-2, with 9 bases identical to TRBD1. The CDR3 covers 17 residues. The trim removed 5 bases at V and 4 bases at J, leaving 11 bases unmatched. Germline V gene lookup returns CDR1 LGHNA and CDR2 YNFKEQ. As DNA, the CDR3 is TGTGCCAGCAGCTTCAACCGGGACAGGGTTTTCACCGGGGAGCTGTTTTTT. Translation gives CASSFNRDRVFTGELFF.

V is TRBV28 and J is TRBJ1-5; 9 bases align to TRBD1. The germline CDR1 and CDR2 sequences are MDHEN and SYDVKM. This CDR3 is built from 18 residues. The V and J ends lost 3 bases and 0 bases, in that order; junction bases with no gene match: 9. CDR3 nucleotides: TGTGCCAGCAGTTTTCCCCGGGACAGGGTATATAGCAATCAGCCCCAGCATTTT. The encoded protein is CASSFPRDRVYSNQPQHF.

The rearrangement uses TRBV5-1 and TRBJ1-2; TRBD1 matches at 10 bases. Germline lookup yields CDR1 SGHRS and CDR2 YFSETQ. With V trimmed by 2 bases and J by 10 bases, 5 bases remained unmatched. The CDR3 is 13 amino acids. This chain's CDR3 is CASSLGTGVFYTF. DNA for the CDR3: TGCGCCAGCAGCTTAGGGACAGGGGTTTTCTACACCTTC. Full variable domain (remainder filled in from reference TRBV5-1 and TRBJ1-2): KAGVTQTPRYLIKTRGQQVTLSCSPISGHRSVSWYQQTPGQGLQFLFEYFSETQRNKGNFPGRFSGRQFSNSRSEMNVSTLELGDSALYLCASSLGTGVFYTFGSGTRLTVV.

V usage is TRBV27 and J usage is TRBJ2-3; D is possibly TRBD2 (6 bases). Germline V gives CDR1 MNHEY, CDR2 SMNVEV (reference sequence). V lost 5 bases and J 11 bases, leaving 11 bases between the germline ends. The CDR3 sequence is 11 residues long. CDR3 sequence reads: CASSKGGEQYF. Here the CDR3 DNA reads TGTGCCAGCAGTAAAGGCGGGGAGCAGTATTTT.

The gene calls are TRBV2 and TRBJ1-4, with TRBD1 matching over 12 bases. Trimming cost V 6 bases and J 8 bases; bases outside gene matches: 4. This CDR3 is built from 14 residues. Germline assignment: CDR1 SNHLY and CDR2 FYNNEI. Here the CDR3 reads CASRGTGGREKLFF. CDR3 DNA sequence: TGTGCCAGCAGGGGGACAGGGGGCAGGGAAAAACTGTTTTTT.

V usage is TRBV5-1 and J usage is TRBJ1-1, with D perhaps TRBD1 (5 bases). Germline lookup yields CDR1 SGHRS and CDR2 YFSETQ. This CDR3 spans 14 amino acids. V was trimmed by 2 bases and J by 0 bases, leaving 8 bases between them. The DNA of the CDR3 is TGCGCCAGCAGCTTCCGACAGCTGAACACTGAAGCTTTCTTT. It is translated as CASSFRQLNTEAFF. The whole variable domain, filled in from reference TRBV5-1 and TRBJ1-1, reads KAGVTQTPRYLIKTRGQQVTLSCSPISGHRSVSWYQQTPGQGLQFLFEYFSETQRNKGNFPGRFSGRQFSNSRSEMNVSTLELGDSALYLCASSFRQLNTEAFFGQGTRLTVV.